This T cell receptor (beta chain) was identified in a study of T cell changes during pregnancy in multiple sclerosis. Using immunoSEQ multiplex PCR, the repertoire was profiled, and TCRdb retains in-frame clones only, with some absent. The sample lists approximately 41,000 clones; 90% were seen once. CDR3 length: 17 residues. CDR1 and CDR2 from the germline V gene are SGDLS and YYNGEE. V dropped 0 bases and J dropped 1; count of bases not matched to a gene: 5. The source of this sequence is a female donor with multiple sclerosis, enrolled in a pregnancy study. The sample here was CD4+ T cells from peripheral blood mononuclear cells, taken in the second trimester of pregnancy. The chain links TRBV9 to TRBJ2-2, with 8 bases that match TRBD2. CDR3 nucleotides: TGTGCCAGCAGCGTAGGGAGCGGGAGCGAGAACACCGGGGAGCTGTTTTTT. It specifies CASSVGSGSENTGELFF. Filled out from reference TRBV9 and TRBJ2-2, the complete variable domain reads DSGVTQTPKHLITATGQRVTLRCSPRSGDLSVYWYQQSLDQGLQFLIQYYNGEERAKGNILERFSAQQFPDLHSELNLSSLELGDSALYFCASSVGSGSENTGELFFGEGSRLTVL.